This TCR beta chain was identified during a study of T-cell memory formation after mild COVID-19. TCR alpha and TCR beta cDNA libraries carrying sample barcodes and UMIs were produced by 5'RACE using constant-segment primers. TCRdb recomputed calls from the 5' RACE reads with MiXCR, one row per CDR3 protein. The data show under 200,000 distinct CDR3 sequences, about 28% seen once. In regard to this clonotype: Antigen specificity is unknown.

Study outcomes and limitations: Still unconfirmed is whether the second-wave clones peaking on day 37 recognized SARS-CoV-2. Balance between CD4 and CD8 was seen in clones contracting day 15 to 85, and a CD4+ lean was seen in later expanders.

This clonotype was obtained from an adult woman who had mild COVID-19 (a few samples of this study predate the infection). Cell type and time point are not known. The sequenced sample consisted of PBMCs or a T cell subset sorted from them (not recorded which).

The CDR3 sequence is CASSQDRDSPLHF. The CDR3 DNA is TGTGCCAGCAGCCAGGACCGGGATTCACCCCTCCACTTT. The genes are TRBV4-2 and TRBJ1-6; D remains unclear. The CDR3 runs 13 residues. V lost 3 bases and J 8 bases, leaving 8 bases between the germline ends. Germline V gives CDR1 LGHNA, CDR2 YNFKEQ.